The rows below give T cell receptor beta chains drawn from one sample of a study of blood T cell repertoires in COVID-19. Measured with immunoSEQ multiplex PCR; TCRdb has only the in-frame clones, and not every one. The repertoire holds hundreds of thousands of clones, with about 83% as singletons. Sequencing was carried out using PBMCs or T cells enriched from blood (not recorded which). Receptor source: a woman in her thirties or forties who had recovered from COVID-19. The CDR3 runs from the conserved cysteine through the conserved F or W. A D gene is named only where the DNA matches it firmly. Expanded clones get a size class; other rows say once, few or many, or leave the size out.

cdr3_length,d_call,clone_size,v_call,j_call,cdr3_nt,cdr3_aa
16,NA,NA,TRBV7-9,TRBJ2-5,TGTGCCAGCAGCTCGCCGGGATGGACGGCCCAAGAGACCCAGTACTTC,CASSSPGWTAQETQYF
11,TRBD1,NA,TRBV28,TRBJ1-2,TGTGCCAGCTACAGGGGAGATGGCTACACCTTC,CASYRGDGYTF
15,NA,NA,TRBV19,TRBJ2-5,TGTGCCAGTAGTTACAACGCAGGGGCGAGGGAGACCCAGTACTTC,CASSYNAGARETQYF
15,TRBD1,NA,TRBV18,TRBJ1-5,TGTGCCAGCTCACCACGGAAAGGGGGCAGTCAGCCCCAGCATTTT,CASSPRKGGSQPQHF
15,TRBD1,NA,TRBV7-3,TRBJ2-7,TGTGCCAGCAGCGCGACAGGGGGGCCCCGAGCCGAGCAGTACTTC,CASSATGGPRAEQYF
17,NA,once,TRBV28,TRBJ2-7,TGTGCCACAGCAGGGGGCTCAATTGGACTAGATACCTACGAGCAGTACTTC,CATAGGSIGLDTYEQYF
15,NA,NA,TRBV5-1,TRBJ1-4,TGCGCCAGCAGCTATGGTGGGGGCCAAAATGAAAAACTGTTTTTT,CASSYGGGQNEKLFF
14,NA,NA,TRBV11-1,TRBJ2-2,TGTGCCAGCAGCTTAGAACCGCTCGGGGAGGAGCTGTTTTTT,CASSLEPLGEELFF
14,NA,few,TRBV29-1,TRBJ2-1,TGCAGCGTTGAAGATCCTAGCCGATACAATGAGCAGTTCTTC,CSVEDPSRYNEQFF
17,NA,NA,TRBV19,TRBJ2-1,TGTGCCAGTAAATCCCAAGGGACAAGGGGCTCCTACAATGAGCAGTTCTTC,CASKSQGTRGSYNEQFF
14,TRBD1,NA,TRBV19,TRBJ1-6,TGTGCCAGTATCGAGACAGGGGTGAATTCACCCCTCCACTTT,CASIETGVNSPLHF
13,NA,NA,TRBV28,TRBJ1-4,TGTGCCAGCAGCCTCGATCGAGTGGAAAAACTGTTTTTT,CASSLDRVEKLFF
16,TRBD2,many,TRBV4-3,TRBJ2-2,TGCGCCAGCAGCCAAGGACTAGCGGGGCTCACCGGGGAGCTGTTTTTT,CASSQGLAGLTGELFF
13,TRBD1,NA,TRBV4-3,TRBJ1-2,TGCGCCAGCAGCCGCGGGGACAGAGGGGGCTACACCTTC,CASSRGDRGGYTF
12,NA,NA,TRBV30,TRBJ1-4,TGTGCCTGGACAAACAGTGGTGAAAAACTGTTTTTT,CAWTNSGEKLFF
14,NA,NA,TRBV6-2/TRBV6-3,TRBJ2-2,TGTGCCAGCAGTTACCTGGGACTTCCCGGGGAGCTGTTTTTT,CASSYLGLPGELFF
15,NA,NA,TRBV27,TRBJ1-2,TGTGCCAGCAGTTCCGGGAGAGGGGCGGGCGACGGCTACACCTTC,CASSSGRGAGDGYTF
13,NA,NA,TRBV19,TRBJ2-7,TGTGCCAGTAGTTCTGTCCCTTCGAGCGAGCAGTACTTC,CASSSVPSSEQYF
17,TRBD1,once,TRBV2,TRBJ1-2,TGTGCCCCAGCAGGGGGTAACCTCCTATATGATCCTTATGGCTACACCTTC,CAPAGGNLLYDPYGYTF
14,NA,NA,TRBV20-1,TRBJ2-1,TGCAGTGCTAGTTCCGGAGGGAGGCGCAATGAGCAGTTCTTC,CSASSGGRRNEQFF
13,NA,few,TRBV28,TRBJ2-7,TGTGCCAGCAGTTTAGGGCCTGCCTACGAGCAGTACTTC,CASSLGPAYEQYF
15,TRBD1,NA,TRBV7-9,TRBJ1-1,TGTGCCAGCAGCGACAGGGGACAGCTGAACACTGAAGCTTTCTTT,CASSDRGQLNTEAFF
14,NA,NA,TRBV15,TRBJ1-6,TGTGCCACCAGCAGAGATCAGGGGAATTCACCCCTCCACTTT,CATSRDQGNSPLHF